Reported below is one TCR beta chain. Its antigen is undetermined. The sample carries other DNA sequences with the same CDR3. The CDR3 extends over 13 amino acids. Germline V gene data show CDR1 as SGHRS and CDR2 as YFSETQ. V lost 0 bases, J lost 4 bases, and 4 bases lay in between. These data originate in a study of T cell responses to AZD1222 COVID-19 vaccine. TCRdb's copy holds only in-frame clones and misses some; the assay was immunoSEQ multiplex PCR. The top ten clones hold about 2.1% of a sample with about 130,000 clones, 90% to 95% of them seen once. Study results and limitations: Two AZD1222 administrations were followed by greater Spike-specific TCR breadth and depth.

The chain recombines TRBV5-1 with TRBJ2-2; no clear D. This clonotype was sampled from an adult in good health. The sequenced sample was peripheral blood, obtained on day 0 of AZD1222 vaccination. The CDR3 spells CASSLEGTGELFF. The DNA for the CDR3 is TGCGCCAGCAGCTTGGAGGGCACCGGGGAGCTGTTTTTT.